This entry lists 26 T cell receptor beta chains sequenced from one sample in a study of blood T cells in healthy people across ages. A second 7 to 11 cycle PCR used barcoded and J-beta primers. Each CDR3 protein is one row after TCRdb ran MiXCR on the 5' RACE reads. The table has under 1,000,000 distinct CDR3 sequences, about 45% seen once; the top ten hold 15% to 20%. Specimen: blood. These receptors all stem from a man older than 75 in good health.

This clonotype came up once. V usage is TRBV24-1 and J usage is TRBJ2-3; D may be TRBD1 or TRBD2 (5 bases each). Trimming took 10 bases from V and 4 from J, leaving 8 bases between them. Germline V lookup: CDR1 KGHDR, CDR2 SFDVKD. The CDR3 has 11 amino acids. The CDR3 DNA reads TGTGCCACTCAGGGAGCAGATACGCAGTATTTT. Protein: CATQGADTQYF.

V and J are TRBV2 and TRBJ1-1; maybe TRBD1 (5 bases). V gave up 3 bases and J gave up 2 bases, with 10 bases separating them. CDR1 SNHLY and CDR2 FYNNEI come from the germline V gene. CDR3 length: 14 residues. CDR3 DNA sequence: TGTGCCAGCAGTGAGGGGGACCATAACACTGAAGCTTTCTTT. This encodes CASSEGDHNTEAFF.

The rearrangement uses TRBV10-3 and TRBJ2-5; a possible D gene is TRBD1 (6 bases). CDR1 is ENHRY and CDR2 is SYGVKD in the germline V gene. V was pared by 10 bases and J by 4 bases, with 31 bases between. The length of the CDR3 is 18 residues. In nucleotides, the CDR3 is TGTGCCACCAAAACACCGCAGGGTTCAGCGGTGGGGGCAGAGACCCAGTACTTC. This gives the protein CATKTPQGSAVGAETQYF.

This chain connects TRBV12-3 or TRBV12-4 to TRBJ1-2; D remains unclear. With 2 bases removed from V and 7 bases from J, the gap between germline ends came to 20 bases. There are 16 residues in the CDR3. The CDR3 nucleotides read TGTGCCAGCAGTTTATCTGACCTGTCAGAGCTTGGTGGCTACACCTTC. Amino acid sequence: CASSLSDLSELGGYTF.

The chain carries TRBV7-9 and TRBJ2-1; 10 bases are a match to TRBD2. Per germline, CDR1 SEHNR and CDR2 FQNEAQ (reference sequence). V lost 3 bases to trimming and J lost 5 bases; unmatched junction nucleotides: 10. The CDR3 has 17 residues. The CDR3 spells CASSLSHTSGTNNEQFF. The CDR3, as DNA: TGTGCCAGCAGCTTGTCCCACACTAGCGGGACGAACAATGAGCAGTTCTTC.

The CDR3 reads CASSSTQTGGLYF. The CDR3 nucleotides read TGTGCCAGCAGTTCAACCCAAACAGGGGGCCTGTACTTC. J is TRBJ2-5 and V is TRBV28; 9 bases fit TRBD1. This CDR3 is built from 13 residues. Trimming cost V 4 bases and J 13 bases; bases outside gene matches: 10. Per germline, CDR1 MDHEN and CDR2 SYDVKM.

This clonotype was observed at least ten times. V usage is TRBV20-1 and J usage is TRBJ2-1, with TRBD2 identical over 13 bases. The CDR3 is 18 residues long. With V trimmed by 5 bases and J by 0 bases, 10 bases remained unmatched. Germline V lookup: CDR1 DFQATT, CDR2 SNEGSKA (reference sequence). CDR3 loop: CSARSEGLAGYSYNEQFF. Written as DNA, the CDR3 is TGCAGTGCTCGATCCGAGGGACTAGCGGGATACTCCTACAATGAGCAGTTCTTC.

This chain joins TRBV4-1 and TRBJ2-1; D uncertain. Trimming took off 0 bases at V and 2 bases at J, with 11 bases between the two ends. This CDR3 is 16 amino acids long. From germline, CDR1 is MGHRA and CDR2 YSYEKL. CDR3 coding DNA: TGCGCCAGCAGCCAAGAGGGAAGAAACACCTACAATGAGCAGTTCTTC. This sequence encodes CASSQEGRNTYNEQFF.

This chain links TRBV7-9 with TRBJ1-1, with a tentative D call TRBD1 (5 bases). Between the trimmed V and J ends, which lost 5 bases and 0 bases, there was a span of 10 bases. The CDR3 has 14 residues. CDR1 and CDR2 from the germline V gene are SEHNR and FQNEAQ (reference sequence). The CDR3 nucleotides are TGTGCCAGCAGCGCAGACAGTATGAACACTGAAGCTTTCTTT. Translated: CASSADSMNTEAFF. The whole variable domain, remainder taken from reference TRBV7-9 and TRBJ1-1, is DTGVSQNPRHKITKRGQNVTFRCDPISEHNRLYWYRQTLGQGPEFLTYFQNEAQLEKSRLLSDRFSAERPKGSFSTLEIQRTEQGDSAMYLCASSADSMNTEAFFGQGTRLTVV.

The rearrangement uses TRBV20-1 and TRBJ2-5, with D possibly being TRBD1 or TRBD2 (5 bases each). The CDR3 spans 13 residues. Trimming took off 3 bases at V and 5 bases at J, with 13 bases between the two ends. The germline V gene has CDR1 DFQATT and CDR2 SNEGSKA (reference sequence). CDR3 loop: CSARHGTEETQYF. In DNA form, the CDR3 reads TGCAGTGCTAGGCACGGGACGGAGGAGACCCAGTACTTC.

The sample holds many counts of this clonotype. This chain connects TRBV29-1 to TRBJ2-5; D uncertain. This CDR3 region has 11 residues. Germline CDR1 is SQVTM and CDR2 is ANQGSEA. The V end was cut by 2 bases, the J end by 6 bases, with 7 bases between. Here the CDR3 DNA reads TGCAGCGTTGAAAGGTCGCAGACCCAGTACTTC. Encoded protein: CSVERSQTQYF. Together with reference TRBV29-1 and TRBJ2-5, the CDR3 gives the full variable domain: SAVISQKPSRDICQRGTSLTIQCQVDSQVTMMFWYRQQPGQSLTLIATANQGSEATYESGFVIDKFPISRPNLTFSTLTVSNMSPEDSSIYLCSVERSQTQYFGPGTRLLVL.

V is TRBV12-3 or TRBV12-4 and J is TRBJ2-4; 9 bases align to TRBD2. The closer fit of TRBJ2-5 to the DNA end suggests the J call may be wrong. The CDR3 runs to 13 residues. The CDR3 region is CASKGLAKETQYF. The CDR3 DNA reads as TGTGCCTCAAAGGGACTAGCTAAAGAGACCCAGTACTTC.

This chain joins TRBV5-1 and TRBJ2-7, with 10 bases aligning to TRBD2. CDR1 and CDR2 (germline): SGHRS, YFSETQ. The CDR3 is 16 residues long. The V and J ends lost 4 bases and 2 bases, in that order; junction bases with no gene match: 9. The CDR3 bases are TGCGCCAGCAGCCCCCGGACTAGCGGTCGTCCCTACGAGCAGTACTTC. As protein: CASSPRTSGRPYEQYF.

This clonotype was recorded a few times. This rearrangement joins TRBV5-1 to TRBJ2-1; D is unclear. The CDR3 has 16 amino acids. From germline, CDR1 is SGHRS and CDR2 YFSETQ. The V end lost 2 bases, the J end lost 1 base, and 13 bases lay between the germline ends. This CDR3 reads CASSFFASASYNEQFF. CDR3 sequence (DNA): TGCGCCAGCAGCTTTTTCGCGAGCGCTTCCTACAATGAGCAGTTCTTC.

CDR3 region: CASSDHRAGGRNTGELFF. The CDR3 coding sequence is TGTGCCAGCAGTGACCACAGGGCGGGGGGCAGAAACACCGGGGAGCTGTTTTTT. J is TRBJ2-2 and V is TRBV25-1, with 8 bases aligning to TRBD2. Germline V gene data show CDR1 as MGHDK and CDR2 as SYGVNS. The CDR3 has 18 amino acids. The V and J ends lost 3 bases and 2 bases, in that order; junction bases with no gene match: 11.

This clonotype was counted between two and nine times. The V and J genes are TRBV6-6 and TRBJ1-1; 7 nucleotides agree with TRBD1. The CDR3 consists of 17 residues. The junction had 16 bases not matched to a gene; V was cut back by 8 bases and J by 1 base. The germline V gene has CDR1 MNHNY and CDR2 SVGAGI (reference sequence). The chain's CDR3 is CASERLGGGQRNTEAFF. CDR3 coding DNA: TGTGCCAGCGAGAGGTTGGGTGGGGGACAGAGGAACACTGAAGCTTTCTTT.

The chain employs TRBV4-1 and TRBJ2-3; TRBD2 matches 8 bases. The CDR3 extends over 16 amino acids. V dropped 1 base and J dropped 4; count of bases not matched to a gene: 7. The germline V gene encodes CDR1 MGHRA and CDR2 YSYEKL. The CDR3 reads CASSQVVSGGADTQYF. The CDR3 DNA is TGCGCCAGCAGCCAAGTCGTCAGCGGGGGCGCAGATACGCAGTATTTT.

The chain joins TRBV7-2 to TRBJ2-2; D possibly matches TRBD1 or TRBD2 (5 bases each). The CDR3 is 17 residues long. Per germline, CDR1 SGHTA and CDR2 FQGNSA. Trimming pared 5 bases from V and 0 bases from J, leaving 16 bases between. The CDR3 coding sequence is TGTGCCAGCAGCCTCACGCCCGGGACGGCGAACACCGGGGAGCTGTTTTTT. The encoded protein is CASSLTPGTANTGELFF.

This chain joins TRBV28 and TRBJ1-2; TRBD1 matches at 11 bases. CDR1 MDHEN and CDR2 SYDVKM come from the germline V gene. Trimming removed 7 bases from V and 8 bases from J; junction bases left unmatched: 9. This CDR3 has 14 amino acids. The CDR3 sequence: CASTGDRGVRGYTF. The CDR3 DNA sequence: TGTGCCAGCACCGGGGACAGGGGGGTGAGGGGCTACACCTTC.

CDR3: CASTQTGTGNANYGYTF. The CDR3 DNA reads TGTGCCAGCACCCAGACCGGGACAGGGAACGCTAACTATGGCTACACCTTC. The V gene is TRBV7-2, the J gene TRBJ1-2, with 9 bases lining up with TRBD1. The CDR3 has 17 residues. V shed 7 bases and J 0 bases; nucleotides not matched to a gene: 12. Germline V gives CDR1 SGHTA, CDR2 FQGNSA.

The chain has TRBV14 and TRBJ1-1; weak D call: TRBD1 (6 bases). CDR1 SGHDN and CDR2 FVKESK come from the germline V gene. The CDR3 is made up of 16 amino acids. Trimming left V 2 bases short and J 0 bases short, with 13 bases between. Here the CDR3 DNA reads TGTGCCAGCAGCCAAATGGGGGGACAACTGAACACTGAAGCTTTCTTT. Its protein product is CASSQMGGQLNTEAFF.

This clonotype was counted many times. The chain employs TRBV6-2 or TRBV6-3 and TRBJ2-1; D not certain. There are 11 residues in the CDR3. V gave up 6 bases and J gave up 3 bases, with 3 bases separating them. CDR1 MNHEY and CDR2 SVGEGT come from the germline V gene. As DNA, the CDR3 is TGTGCCAGCAGACTCTACAATGAGCAGTTCTTC. Its translation is CASRLYNEQFF.

The V call is TRBV15, the J call TRBJ2-7; maybe TRBD2 (6 bases). Trimming shortened V by 1 base and J by 3 bases, and 10 bases separated the two germline ends. The CDR3 has 14 residues. CDR1 and CDR2 from the germline V gene are LNHNV and YYDKDF (reference sequence). The CDR3 protein is CATSRVSRDYEQYF. CDR3 nucleotides: TGTGCCACCAGCAGAGTATCGCGGGACTACGAGCAGTACTTC.

The chain employs TRBV5-1 and TRBJ1-5; the D is unclear. Trimming shortened V by 4 bases and J by 3 bases, and 8 bases separated the two germline ends. Germline V lookup: CDR1 SGHRS, CDR2 YFSETQ. The CDR3 runs 13 residues. CDR3 protein: CASSDQPNQPQHF. The CDR3 coding sequence is TGCGCCAGCAGCGACCAGCCCAATCAGCCCCAGCATTTT.

Concerning this clonotype itself: A single base separates this from a much larger clone, so it may be a read error. The chain employs TRBV5-1 and TRBJ2-7, with 7 bases identical to TRBD1. Germline lookup yields CDR1 SGHRS and CDR2 YFSETQ. CDR3 length equals 13 residues. V was clipped by 3 bases and J by 6 bases; unmatched bases: 6. The CDR3 DNA follows: TGCGCCAGCAGCTGCGTGACAGGGACCGAGCAGTACTTC. This gives the protein CASSCVTGTEQYF. Supplemented by reference TRBV5-1 and TRBJ2-7, the full variable domain reads KAGVTQTPRYLIKTRGQQVTLSCSPISGHRSVSWYQQTPGQGLQFLFEYFSETQRNKGNFPGRFSGRQFSNSRSEMNVSTLELGDSALYLCASSCVTGTEQYFGPGTRLTVT.

V usage is TRBV3-1 and J usage is TRBJ2-5; TRBD2 is a possible D gene (5 bases). Trimming shortened V by 2 bases and J by 3 bases, and 7 bases separated the two germline ends. The CDR3 extends over 13 amino acids. Germline V gene lookup returns CDR1 LGHDT and CDR2 YNNKEL (reference sequence). The CDR3 DNA reads TGTGCCAGCAGCCAAAGAGCGGAAGAGACCCAGTACTTC. It translates to CASSQRAEETQYF.